The text below deals with one T cell receptor beta chain. It lacks a known antigen. Base qualities are missing; no much larger clone stands one base away. The donors were healthy, HIV-negative adults with no recently reported acute infections or vaccinations. Every donor was a Caucasian adult residing in Nashville, Tennessee, USA. CD4+ T cells were enriched through magnetic negative selection, after which naive cells were positively selected on CD45RA and the remaining negative fraction served as the memory subset. Blood was collected by leukapheresis, and PBMCs were isolated by Ficoll-Histopaque density gradient centrifugation and then cryopreserved in liquid nitrogen vapor phase. Analytical flow cytometry was used to check the purity and quantity of each magnetically sorted T cell population. From each sorted fraction, genomic DNA was isolated and quantified by UV absorbance on a Nanodrop 2000c.

Using the deep immunoSEQ assay, multiplex PCR amplified TCR CDR3 regions from genomic DNA. Extracted genomic DNA from each cell subset was spread evenly across all wells of several immunoSEQ 96-well plates, with each plate serving as a replicate. For sorted subsets, each replicate PCR was loaded with 200 ng genomic DNA, equivalent to approximately 27,000 T cell genomes. Purified libraries were quantified with a Qubit 3.0 fluorometer, sized on a Bioanalyzer 2100, and re-quantified with the KAPA Library Quantification kit. Each immunoSEQ 96-well plate was sequenced on its own single-read 150-cycle Illumina NextSeq 550 flow cell. In the authors' own workflow: Because the immunoSEQ output held only junctional sequences and lacked quality scores, the filtering could not match the filtering applied to full-length reads. Sequences were annotated with PyIR, a Python wrapper for IgBLAST v1.9, and V/J genes and CDR3 were assigned using IMGT germline references. Reads with weak V/J assignments (E-value above 1e-6), missing CDR3, stop codons, out-of-frame junctions, or ambiguous translated residues were removed. V3J clonotypes were defined as sequences sharing the same inferred V gene, J gene, and CDR3 amino acid sequence. Percentage overlap between repertoires was computed as shared unique clonotypes divided by the size of the smaller repertoire. Richness of each repertoire was evaluated using RTK rarefaction, the Chao1 estimator, and Recon v2.1 estimates of unobserved clonotypes. OLGA was used to compute generation probabilities for all TCRbeta clonotypes that the gDNA method yielded from four donors. Not all clones reach the TCRdb copy of this immuneACCESS table, which keeps in-frame sequences only. Checked studies attribute under half of the gap to unresolved V genes and leave the rest unexplained. That table furnishes V, J and clone size, whereas the DNA furnished D and trimming. The sample yields some 200,000 clones; about 93% were counted once. The ten largest clones represent about 0.07% of the sample.

This entry is derived from a study of shared clonotypes between healthy human individuals (dated by TCRdb to the early 2020s). General notes on the study: The cohort comprised a couple of women and three men aged 18 to 49 years. Each donor's leukapheresis produced roughly between roughly 0.94 and 9.5 billion PBMCs. Per donor, three plates each were used for CD4 naive and CD4 memory, two for CD8 naive, and one for CD8 memory. To increase sequencing depth and limit assay-specific biases, different laboratories used diverse techniques to prepare libraries and sequence TCR repertoires. Blood TCR repertoires of about 5 healthy adults were deeply sequenced to estimate repertoire size and the extent of clonotype sharing between individuals.

From cysteine to phenylalanine, the CDR3 is 16 amino acids long. Only the CDR3 region is kept as DNA, spanning 48 bases read in frame from base 1. The germline V end is reduced by 5 bases and the J end by 4 bases; junction bases left unmatched: 6. From the germline V gene (reference sequence), CDR1 is LNHDA and CDR2 is SQIVND. Broad study findings and their caveats: Only blood was sampled, and tissue TCR repertoires likely differ from those in blood. Pairwise subsampling indicated that sequencing depth was expected to affect the degree of clonotype sharing among donors. Higher generation probabilities were observed for clonotypes shared by all four sorted-subset donors than for non-shared clonotypes. Larger estimated clonotype richness was generally found for naive subsets than for memory subsets. Incomplete sequencing was indicated by rarefaction of sorted-subset datasets, despite the large sequencing depth. Because the study included a small number of donors, the genetic and exposure-history diversity represented was limited. When four donors were compared, the shared fraction of clonotypes was roughly 5% for naive CD4, about 4% for naive CD8, 2.3% for memory CD4, and roughly 0.43% for memory CD8.

The source is a woman aged 25 to 39 in good health. The sample was naive CD4+ T cells sorted from blood. Per the publication, the cell subset or site label means: CD45RA+ positively selected. The V and J genes are TRBV19 and TRBJ2-2; TRBD2 aligns with 11 central bases. The nucleotide sequence is TGTGCCAGTAGTGAGGGACTAGCGGAACTCACCGGGGAGCTGTTTTTT. Its protein product is CASSEGLAELTGELFF.